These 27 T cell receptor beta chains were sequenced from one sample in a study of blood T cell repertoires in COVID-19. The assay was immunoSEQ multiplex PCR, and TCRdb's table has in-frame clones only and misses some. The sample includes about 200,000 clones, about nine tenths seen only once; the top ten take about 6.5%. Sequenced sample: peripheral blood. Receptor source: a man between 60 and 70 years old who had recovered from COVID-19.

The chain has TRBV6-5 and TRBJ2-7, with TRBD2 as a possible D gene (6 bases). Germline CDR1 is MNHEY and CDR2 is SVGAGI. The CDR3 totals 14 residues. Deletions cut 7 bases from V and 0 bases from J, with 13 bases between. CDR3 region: CASTAGTDSYEQYF. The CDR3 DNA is TGTGCCAGCACCGCCGGGACTGACTCCTACGAGCAGTACTTC.

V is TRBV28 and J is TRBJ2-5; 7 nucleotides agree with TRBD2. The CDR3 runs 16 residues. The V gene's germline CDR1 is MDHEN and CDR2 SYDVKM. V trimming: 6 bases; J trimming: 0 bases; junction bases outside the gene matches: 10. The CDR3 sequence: CASSRGLVSYQETQYF. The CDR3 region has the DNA TGTGCCAGCAGCCGTGGACTAGTTAGTTACCAAGAGACCCAGTACTTC.

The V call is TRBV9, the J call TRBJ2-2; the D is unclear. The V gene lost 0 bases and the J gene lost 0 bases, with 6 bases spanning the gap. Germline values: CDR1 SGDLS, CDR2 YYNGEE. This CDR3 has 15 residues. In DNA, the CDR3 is TGTGCCAGCAGCGTAGTCCAGACGAACACCGGGGAGCTGTTTTTT. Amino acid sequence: CASSVVQTNTGELFF.

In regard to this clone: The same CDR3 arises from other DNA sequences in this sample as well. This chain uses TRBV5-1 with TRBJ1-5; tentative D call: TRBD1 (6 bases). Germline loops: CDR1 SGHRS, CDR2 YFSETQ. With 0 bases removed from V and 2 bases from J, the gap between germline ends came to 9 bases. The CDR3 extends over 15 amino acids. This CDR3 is CASSLEGGGNQPQHF. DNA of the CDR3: TGCGCCAGCAGCTTGGAAGGGGGTGGCAATCAGCCCCAGCATTTT.

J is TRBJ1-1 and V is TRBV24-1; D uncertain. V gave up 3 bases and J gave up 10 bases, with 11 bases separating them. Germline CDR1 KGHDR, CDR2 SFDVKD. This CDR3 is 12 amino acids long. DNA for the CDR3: TGTGCCACCAGTGATAGGGCGGGTAGAGCTTTCTTT. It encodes CATSDRAGRAFF.

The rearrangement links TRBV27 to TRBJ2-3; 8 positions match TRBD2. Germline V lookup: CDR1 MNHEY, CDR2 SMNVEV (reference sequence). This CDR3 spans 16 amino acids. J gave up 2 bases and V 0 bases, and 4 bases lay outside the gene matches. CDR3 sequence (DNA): TGTGCCAGCAGTTTATCCGTAGCGGGATACACAGATACGCAGTATTTT. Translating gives CASSLSVAGYTDTQYF.

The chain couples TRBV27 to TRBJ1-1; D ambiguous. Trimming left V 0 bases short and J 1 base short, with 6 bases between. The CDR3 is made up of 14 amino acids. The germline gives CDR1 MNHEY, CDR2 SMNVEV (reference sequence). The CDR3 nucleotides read TGTGCCAGCAGTTTATCGAACGGGAACACTGAAGCTTTCTTT. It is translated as CASSLSNGNTEAFF.

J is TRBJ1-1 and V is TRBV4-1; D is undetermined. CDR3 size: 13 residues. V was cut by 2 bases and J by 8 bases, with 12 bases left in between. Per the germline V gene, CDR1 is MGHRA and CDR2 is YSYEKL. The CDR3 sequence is CASSQLDPYEAFF. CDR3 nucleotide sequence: TGCGCCAGCAGCCAACTAGATCCGTACGAAGCTTTCTTT.

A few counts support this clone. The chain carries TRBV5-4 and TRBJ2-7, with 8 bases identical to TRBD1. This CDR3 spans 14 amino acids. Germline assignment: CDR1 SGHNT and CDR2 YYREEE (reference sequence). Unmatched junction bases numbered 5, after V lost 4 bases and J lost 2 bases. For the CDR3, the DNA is TGTGCCAGCAGCCAAAGGACAGGGACCTACGAGCAGTACTTC. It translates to CASSQRTGTYEQYF.

In nucleotides, the CDR3 is TGTGCCAGCAGCTTGCCGGGGGGGATAGCCGGGGAGCTGTTTTTT. It is translated as CASSLPGGIAGELFF. The chain combines TRBV5-4 with TRBJ2-2, with 8 bases fitting TRBD2. Trimming removed 1 base from V and 6 bases from J; junction bases left unmatched: 5. The CDR3 is 15 residues long. The germline CDR1 and CDR2 sequences are SGHNT and YYREEE (reference sequence).

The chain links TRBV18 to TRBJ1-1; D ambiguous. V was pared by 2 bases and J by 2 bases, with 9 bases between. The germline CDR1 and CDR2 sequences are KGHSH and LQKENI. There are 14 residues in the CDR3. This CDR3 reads CASSPGRSNTEAFF. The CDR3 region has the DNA TGTGCCAGCTCACCAGGGAGAAGTAACACTGAAGCTTTCTTT.

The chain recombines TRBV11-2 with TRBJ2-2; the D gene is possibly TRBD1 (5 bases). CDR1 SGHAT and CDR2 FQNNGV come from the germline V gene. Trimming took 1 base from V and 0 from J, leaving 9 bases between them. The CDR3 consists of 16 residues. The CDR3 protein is CASSLVRQSNTGELFF. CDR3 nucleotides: TGTGCCAGCAGCTTAGTACGACAGTCGAACACCGGGGAGCTGTTTTTT.

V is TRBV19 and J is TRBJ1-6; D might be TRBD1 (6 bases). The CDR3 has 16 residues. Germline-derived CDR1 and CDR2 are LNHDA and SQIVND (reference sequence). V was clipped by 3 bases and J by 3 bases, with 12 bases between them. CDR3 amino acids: CASSIGQSYYNSPLHF. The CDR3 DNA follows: TGTGCCAGTAGTATCGGACAGTCTTACTATAATTCACCCCTCCACTTT.

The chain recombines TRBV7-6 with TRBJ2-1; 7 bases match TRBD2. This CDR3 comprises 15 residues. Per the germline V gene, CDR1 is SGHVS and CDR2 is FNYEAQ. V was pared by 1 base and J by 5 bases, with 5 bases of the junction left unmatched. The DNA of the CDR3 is TGTGCCAGCAGCTTAGAGGCTAGCGGAAACAATGAGCAGTTCTTC. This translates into CASSLEASGNNEQFF.

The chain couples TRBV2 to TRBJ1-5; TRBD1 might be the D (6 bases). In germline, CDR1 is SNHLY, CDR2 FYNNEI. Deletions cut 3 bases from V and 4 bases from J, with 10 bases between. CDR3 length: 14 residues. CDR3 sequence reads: CASSDSQGNQPQHF. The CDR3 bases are TGTGCCAGCAGTGACTCGCAGGGGAATCAGCCCCAGCATTTT. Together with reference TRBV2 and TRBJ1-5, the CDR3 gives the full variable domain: EPEVTQTPSHQVTQMGQEVILRCVPISNHLYFYWYRQILGQKVEFLVSFYNNEISEKSEIFDDQFSVERPDGSNFTLKIRSTKLEDSAMYFCASSDSQGNQPQHFGDGTRLSIL.

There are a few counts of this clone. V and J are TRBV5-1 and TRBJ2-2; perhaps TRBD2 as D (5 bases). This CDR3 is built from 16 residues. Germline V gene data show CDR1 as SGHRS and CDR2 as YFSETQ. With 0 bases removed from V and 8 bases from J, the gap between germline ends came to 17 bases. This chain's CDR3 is CASSLGEVGGTGELFF. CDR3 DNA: TGCGCCAGCAGCTTGGGAGAGGTTGGAGGCACAGGGGAGCTGTTTTTT. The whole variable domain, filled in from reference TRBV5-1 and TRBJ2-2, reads KAGVTQTPRYLIKTRGQQVTLSCSPISGHRSVSWYQQTPGQGLQFLFEYFSETQRNKGNFPGRFSGRQFSNSRSEMNVSTLELGDSALYLCASSLGEVGGTGELFFGEGSRLTVL.

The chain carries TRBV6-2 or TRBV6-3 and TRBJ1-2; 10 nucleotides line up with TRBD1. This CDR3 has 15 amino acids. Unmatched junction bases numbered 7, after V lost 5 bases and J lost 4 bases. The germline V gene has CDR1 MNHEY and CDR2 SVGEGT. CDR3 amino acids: CASSPGTGVSYGYTF. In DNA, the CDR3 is TGTGCCAGCAGTCCCGGGACAGGGGTTAGCTATGGCTACACCTTC.

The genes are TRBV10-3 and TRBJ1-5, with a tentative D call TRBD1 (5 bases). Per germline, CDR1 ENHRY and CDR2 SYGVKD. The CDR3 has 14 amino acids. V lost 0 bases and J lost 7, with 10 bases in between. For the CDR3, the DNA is TGTGCCATCAGTGAGTCGGCCGGGGGACAGCCCCAGCATTTT. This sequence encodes CAISESAGGQPQHF.

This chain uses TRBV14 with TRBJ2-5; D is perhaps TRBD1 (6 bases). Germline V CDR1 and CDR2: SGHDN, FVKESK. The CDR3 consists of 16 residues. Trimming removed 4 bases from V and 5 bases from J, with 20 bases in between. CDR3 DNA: TGTGCCAGCAGCCCCTCATCCCAACAGGGTTTGGAGACCCAGTACTTC. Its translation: CASSPSSQQGLETQYF.

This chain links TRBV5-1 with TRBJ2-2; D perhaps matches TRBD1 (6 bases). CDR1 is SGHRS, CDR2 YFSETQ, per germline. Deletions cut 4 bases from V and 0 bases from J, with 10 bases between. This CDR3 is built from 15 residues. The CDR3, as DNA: TGCGCCAGCAGCCCCCGGACAGCGAACACCGGGGAGCTGTTTTTT. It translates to CASSPRTANTGELFF.

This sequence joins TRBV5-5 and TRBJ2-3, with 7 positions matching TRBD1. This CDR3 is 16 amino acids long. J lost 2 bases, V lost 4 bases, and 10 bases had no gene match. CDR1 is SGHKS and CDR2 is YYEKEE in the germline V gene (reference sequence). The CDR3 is CASSPFSGQNTDTQYF. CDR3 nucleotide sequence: TGTGCCAGCAGCCCCTTTTCGGGACAGAACACAGATACGCAGTATTTT.

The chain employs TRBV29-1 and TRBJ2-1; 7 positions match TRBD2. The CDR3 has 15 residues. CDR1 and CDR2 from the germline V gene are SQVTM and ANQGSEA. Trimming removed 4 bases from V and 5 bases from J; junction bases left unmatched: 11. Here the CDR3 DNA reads TGCAGCGTTGTCTTGTGGGGGGAGGGGCACAATGAGCAGTTCTTC. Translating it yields CSVVLWGEGHNEQFF.

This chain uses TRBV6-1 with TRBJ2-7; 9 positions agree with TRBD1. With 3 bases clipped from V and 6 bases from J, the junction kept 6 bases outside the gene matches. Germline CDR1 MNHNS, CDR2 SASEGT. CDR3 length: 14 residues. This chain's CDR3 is CASSDPGTGIEQYF. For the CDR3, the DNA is TGTGCCAGCAGTGACCCCGGGACAGGGATCGAGCAGTACTTC.

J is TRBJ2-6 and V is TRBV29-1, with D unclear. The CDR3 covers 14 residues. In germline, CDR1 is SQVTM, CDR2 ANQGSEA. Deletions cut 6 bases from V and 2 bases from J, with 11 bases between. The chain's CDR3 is CSVAQLAGANVLTF. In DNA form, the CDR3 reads TGCAGCGTGGCCCAATTGGCTGGGGCCAACGTCCTGACTTTC.

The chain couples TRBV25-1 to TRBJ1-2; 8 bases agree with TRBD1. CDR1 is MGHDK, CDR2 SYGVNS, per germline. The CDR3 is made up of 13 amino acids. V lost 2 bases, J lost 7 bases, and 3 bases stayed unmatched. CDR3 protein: CASSEQGAGGYTF. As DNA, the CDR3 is TGTGCCAGCAGTGAACAGGGGGCGGGTGGCTACACCTTC.

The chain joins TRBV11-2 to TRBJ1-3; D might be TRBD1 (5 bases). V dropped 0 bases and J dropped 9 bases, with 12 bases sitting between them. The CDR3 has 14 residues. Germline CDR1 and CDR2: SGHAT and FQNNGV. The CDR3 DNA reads TGTGCCAGCAGCTTAGAGGCAGGGATCGTCACCATATATTTT. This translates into CASSLEAGIVTIYF.

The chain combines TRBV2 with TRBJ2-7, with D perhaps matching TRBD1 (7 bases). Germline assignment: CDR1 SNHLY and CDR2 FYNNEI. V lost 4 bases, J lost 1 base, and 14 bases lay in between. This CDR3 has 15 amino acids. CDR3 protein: CASSVEAGGSYEQYF. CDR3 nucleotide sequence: TGTGCCAGCAGTGTAGAAGCAGGGGGGTCCTACGAGCAGTACTTC.